The text below deals with one T cell receptor beta chain. The antigen remains undetermined. The data belong to a study of blood T cells in healthy people across ages. Study-level information: When template switching was applied, about one barcoded beta molecule was captured per two T cells.

Healthy Caucasian individuals from Russia aged roughly 6 to 90 served as donors. General study findings and limits: PBMCs that were unsorted prevented a conclusive naive versus antigen-experienced comparison. Higher diversity, along with more naive CD4+ cells, distinguished long-lived donors from aged donors.

A second roughly 6 to 11 cycle PCR used barcoded and J-beta primers. From the 5' RACE reads, TCRdb called clonotypes with MiXCR, one entry per CDR3 protein. The repertoire holds about 1.4 million distinct CDR3 sequences, with 59% as singletons. This TCR came from a man aged 18-30 years in good health. The sample taken for sequencing was blood.

CDR3 nucleotides: TGTGCCAGCAGGAGGGACTCCTATGGCTACACCTTC. Its protein is CASRRDSYGYTF. The chain employs TRBV6-2 or TRBV6-3 and TRBJ1-2; tentatively, D is TRBD1 (5 bases). With 6 bases removed from V and 4 bases from J, the gap between germline ends came to 9 bases. Looked up from germline, CDR1 is MNHEY and CDR2 is SVGEGT. The CDR3 totals 12 residues.